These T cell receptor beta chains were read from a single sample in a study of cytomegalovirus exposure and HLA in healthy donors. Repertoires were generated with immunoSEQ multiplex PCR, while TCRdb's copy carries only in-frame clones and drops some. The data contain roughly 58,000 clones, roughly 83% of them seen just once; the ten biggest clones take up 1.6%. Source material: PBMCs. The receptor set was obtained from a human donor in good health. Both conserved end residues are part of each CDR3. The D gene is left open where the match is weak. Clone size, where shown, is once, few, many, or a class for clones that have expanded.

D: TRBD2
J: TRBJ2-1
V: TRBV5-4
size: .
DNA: TGTGCCAGCAGCCTGGGCGGGAGGGGGAGCTGGGTCGATGAGCAGTTCTTC
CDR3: CASSLGGRGSWVDEQFF

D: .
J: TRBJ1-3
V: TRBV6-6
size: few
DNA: TGTGCCAGCAGTTACCCGTCGGGTGGAAACACCATATATTTT
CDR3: CASSYPSGGNTIYF

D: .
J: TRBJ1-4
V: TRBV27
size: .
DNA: TGTGCCAGCAGTTTACCCGAACTTGGAAAACTGTTTTTT
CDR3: CASSLPELGKLFF

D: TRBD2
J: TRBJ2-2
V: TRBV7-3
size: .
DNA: TGTGCCAGCAGCGCCAGCGGGGGGGCGGGCGGGGAGCTGTTTTTT
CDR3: CASSASGGAGGELFF

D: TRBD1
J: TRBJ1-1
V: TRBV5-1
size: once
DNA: TGCGCCAGCAGCTTGCGACAGGGGAACACTGAAGCTTTCTTT
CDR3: CASSLRQGNTEAFF

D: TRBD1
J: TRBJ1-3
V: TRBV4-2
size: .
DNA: TGTGCCAGCAGCCACCCGGGACAGGGGAGCTCTGGAAACACCATATATTTT
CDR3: CASSHPGQGSSGNTIYF

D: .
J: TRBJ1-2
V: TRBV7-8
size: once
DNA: TGTGCCAGCAGCTTAGTTGGACAGTCTTACTATGGCTACACCTTC
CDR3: CASSLVGQSYYGYTF

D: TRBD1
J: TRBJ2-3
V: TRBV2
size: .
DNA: TGTGCCAGCAGGGACAGGGTTGTGACAGATACGCAGTATTTT
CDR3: CASRDRVVTDTQYF

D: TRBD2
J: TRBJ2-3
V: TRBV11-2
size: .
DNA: TGTGCCAGCAGCGGGAGACTAGCGGGAGTGGCAGATACGCAGTATTTT
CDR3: CASSGRLAGVADTQYF

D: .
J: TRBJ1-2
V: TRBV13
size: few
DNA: TGTGCCAGCAACCCTGAGGGACTGAGTAACTATGGCTACACCTTC
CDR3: CASNPEGLSNYGYTF

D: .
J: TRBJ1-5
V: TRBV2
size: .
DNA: TGTGCCAGCAGTGATTTAGGGGTGAGCAATCAGCCCCAGCATTTT
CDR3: CASSDLGVSNQPQHF

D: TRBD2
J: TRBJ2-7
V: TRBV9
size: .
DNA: TGTGCCAGCAGCGTAGCTACGGGACTATCCTACGAGCAGTACTTC
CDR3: CASSVATGLSYEQYF

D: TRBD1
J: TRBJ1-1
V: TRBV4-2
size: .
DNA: TGTGCCAGCAGCCAAGTCAGACAGGGAGCCACTGAAGCTTTCTTT
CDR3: CASSQVRQGATEAFF

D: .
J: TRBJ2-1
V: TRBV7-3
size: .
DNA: TGTGCCAGCAGCGCCGACAGACGAAATGAGCAGTTCTTC
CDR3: CASSADRRNEQFF

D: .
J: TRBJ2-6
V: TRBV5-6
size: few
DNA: TGTGCCAGCAGCTTGGTTCTAGGGGAAACTGGGGCCAACGTCCTGACTTTC
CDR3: CASSLVLGETGANVLTF

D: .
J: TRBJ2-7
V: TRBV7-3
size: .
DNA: TGTGCCAGCAGTCCCTGGCACGAGCAGTACTTC
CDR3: CASSPWHEQYF

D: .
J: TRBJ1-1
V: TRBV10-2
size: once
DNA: TGCGCCAGCAGTGACGGGGTACGCACTGAAGCTTTCTTT
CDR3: CASSDGVRTEAFF

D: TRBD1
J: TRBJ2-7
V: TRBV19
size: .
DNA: TGTGCCACCTCGGACAGGGGGGGCGAGCAGTACTTC
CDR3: CATSDRGGEQYF

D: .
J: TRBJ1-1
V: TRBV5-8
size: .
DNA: TGTGCCAGCAGCCGGGTTAATGAAGCTTTCTTT
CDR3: CASSRVNEAFF

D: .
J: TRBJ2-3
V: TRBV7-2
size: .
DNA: TGTGCCAGCAGCCTAGATAGCTGGGGGGGCAGGGTTAGCACAGATACGCAGTATTTT
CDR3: CASSLDSWGGRVSTDTQYF

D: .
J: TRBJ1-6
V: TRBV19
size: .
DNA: TGTGCCAGTAGTATGTCCCTGTTTGATTCACCCCTCCACTTT
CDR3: CASSMSLFDSPLHF

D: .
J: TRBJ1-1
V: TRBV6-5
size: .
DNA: TGTGCCAGCAGTTACACCAGACAGAACACTGAAGCTTTCTTT
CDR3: CASSYTRQNTEAFF

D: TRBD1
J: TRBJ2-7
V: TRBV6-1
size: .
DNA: TGTGCCAGCAGTGCTGATACCGGGACAGGGGGCGTCGAGCAGTACTTC
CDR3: CASSADTGTGGVEQYF

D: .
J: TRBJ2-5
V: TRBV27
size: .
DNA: TGTGCCAGCAGGGACTTATTAGGGGGTAGTTTCCAAGAGACCCAGTACTTC
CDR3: CASRDLLGGSFQETQYF

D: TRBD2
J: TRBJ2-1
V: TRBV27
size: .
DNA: TGTGCCAGCAGTTTTAGACTAGCGGGAGAATCTCATGAGCAGTTCTTC
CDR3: CASSFRLAGESHEQFF

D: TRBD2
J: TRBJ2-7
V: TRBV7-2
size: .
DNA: TGTGCCAGCAGCCCTCGACTAGCGGGTGCCGAGGGTTTCTACGAGCAGTACTTC
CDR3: CASSPRLAGAEGFYEQYF

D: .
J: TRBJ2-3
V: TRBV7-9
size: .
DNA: TGTGCCAGCAGCGCTGGAGATGGTCGTCCAGATACGCAGTATTTT
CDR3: CASSAGDGRPDTQYF

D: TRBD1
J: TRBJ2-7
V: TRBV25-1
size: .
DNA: TGTGCCAGCAGTGAATCGGGACAGGGTCACTCCTACGAGCAGTACTTC
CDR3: CASSESGQGHSYEQYF

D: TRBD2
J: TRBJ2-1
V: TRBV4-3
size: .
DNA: TGCGCCAGCAGCCAAGGGCTTGGGCTAGCGGGAGTTTTTGGGTTCGTGGGCAATGAGCAGTTCTTC
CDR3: CASSQGLGLAGVFGFVGNEQFF

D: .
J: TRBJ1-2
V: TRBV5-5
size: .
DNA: TGTGCCAGCAGCTTGGGCGCAGGTAACTATGGCTACACCTTC
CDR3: CASSLGAGNYGYTF

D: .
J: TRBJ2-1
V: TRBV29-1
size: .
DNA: TGCAGCGGCGGCAGGGGGGTGAGCTCCTACAATGAGCAGTTCTTC
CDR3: CSGGRGVSSYNEQFF

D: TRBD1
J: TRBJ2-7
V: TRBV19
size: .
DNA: TGTGCCAGTAGTTCTCAGCCGACAGGGGGCTTCGACGAGCAGTACTTC
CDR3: CASSSQPTGGFDEQYF

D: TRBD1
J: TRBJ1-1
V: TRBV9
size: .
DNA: TGTGCCAGCAGCGTGGGGACAGGTGGCACTGAAGCTTTCTTT
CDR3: CASSVGTGGTEAFF

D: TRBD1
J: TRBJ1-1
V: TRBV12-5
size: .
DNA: TGTGCTAGTGGACTAGGACAGGTCACTGAAGCTTTCTTT
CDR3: CASGLGQVTEAFF